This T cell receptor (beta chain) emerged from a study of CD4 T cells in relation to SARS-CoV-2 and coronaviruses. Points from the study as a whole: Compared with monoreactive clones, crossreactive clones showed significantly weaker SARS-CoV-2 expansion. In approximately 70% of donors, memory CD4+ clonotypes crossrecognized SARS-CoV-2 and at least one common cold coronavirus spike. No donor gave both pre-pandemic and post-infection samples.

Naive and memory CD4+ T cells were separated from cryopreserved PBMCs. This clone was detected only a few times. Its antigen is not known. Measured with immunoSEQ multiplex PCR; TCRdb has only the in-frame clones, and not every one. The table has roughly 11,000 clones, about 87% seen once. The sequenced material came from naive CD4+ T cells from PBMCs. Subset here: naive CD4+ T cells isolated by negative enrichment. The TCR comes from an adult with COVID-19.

The CDR3 sequence: CASSPRGTNTGELFF. The CDR3 DNA reads as TGTGCCAGCTCACCAAGGGGGACGAACACCGGGGAGCTGTTTTTT. The genes are TRBV18 and TRBJ2-2; possibly TRBD1 for D (6 bases). Deletions cut 2 bases from V and 0 bases from J, with 7 bases between. The CDR3 runs 15 residues. Per the germline V gene, CDR1 is KGHSH and CDR2 is LQKENI.